Below, 22 T cell receptor beta chains from the same sample are listed, as sequenced in a study of cytomegalovirus exposure and HLA in healthy donors. It was with 60 Vbeta and 13 Jbeta primers that the PCR ran. TCRdb's table, derived via immunoSEQ multiplex PCR, lists solely in-frame clones and lacks some. Of under 200,000 clones in the sample, over 70% are singletons; the top ten hold roughly 0.5%. The sequencing sample was made of PBMCs. The origin of the receptors is a woman in her fifties or sixties in good health and CMV-seronegative.

This chain joins TRBV19 and TRBJ1-1; the D is unclear. CDR1 and CDR2 from the germline V gene are LNHDA and SQIVND (reference sequence). CDR3 length equals 13 residues. V shed 5 bases and J shed 4 bases, with 11 bases lying between them. The CDR3 sequence is CASSQAFGTEAFF. CDR3 nucleotide sequence: TGTGCCAGTAGTCAGGCGTTCGGCACTGAAGCTTTCTTT.

The chain recombines TRBV11-3 with TRBJ2-2; D possibly corresponds to TRBD1 (5 bases). Trimming cost V 4 bases and J 3 bases, with 15 bases left between them. The length of the CDR3 is 16 residues. CDR1 is SGHNT and CDR2 is YENEEA in the germline V gene. The CDR3 region is CASSSTGREDTGELFF. The CDR3 DNA reads TGTGCCAGCAGCTCGACCGGCAGGGAAGACACCGGGGAGCTGTTTTTT.

This rearrangement joins TRBV4-1 to TRBJ2-7; D not certain. The CDR3 has 13 amino acids. V gave up 0 bases and J gave up 3 bases, with 6 bases separating them. Germline values: CDR1 MGHRA, CDR2 YSYEKL. This CDR3 reads CASSQELRYEQYF. The DNA for the CDR3 is TGCGCCAGCAGCCAAGAGTTGCGCTACGAGCAGTACTTC.

V is TRBV7-9 and J is TRBJ2-2, with D possibly being TRBD2 (5 bases). V was shortened by 4 bases and J by 2 bases, with 8 bases between the two germline ends. CDR1 is SEHNR, CDR2 FQNEAQ, per germline (reference sequence). The CDR3 is made up of 14 amino acids. DNA for the CDR3: TGTGCCAGCAGCTCCGGGGTAAACACCGGGGAGCTGTTTTTT. Its translation is CASSSGVNTGELFF.

V and J are TRBV6-6 and TRBJ2-5; no definite D call. The CDR3 loop spans 15 amino acids. Germline V CDR1 and CDR2: MNHNY, SVGAGI (reference sequence). Trimming shortened V by 1 base and J by 2 bases, and 11 bases separated the two germline ends. CDR3: CASSYLTAAQETQYF. The CDR3, as DNA: TGTGCCAGCAGTTACTTAACGGCGGCGCAAGAGACCCAGTACTTC.

V gene TRBV5-8 combines with J gene TRBJ2-1; 7 bases map to TRBD1. The CDR3 is made up of 16 amino acids. V shed 0 bases and J 4 bases; nucleotides not matched to a gene: 7. Germline values: CDR1 SGHTS, CDR2 YDEGEE. This chain's CDR3 is CASSLVQGTLYNEQFF. The CDR3 bases are TGTGCCAGCAGCTTGGTACAGGGGACCCTTTACAATGAGCAGTTCTTC.

The V call is TRBV4-2, the J call TRBJ2-7; the D is unclear. The CDR3 is 14 amino acids. Germline CDR1 is LGHNA and CDR2 is YNFKEQ. V was trimmed by 1 base and J by 3 bases, leaving 10 bases between them. CDR3 region: CASSQASLGYEQYF. Written as DNA, the CDR3 is TGTGCCAGCAGCCAAGCATCCCTCGGCTACGAGCAGTACTTC.

This rearrangement joins TRBV28 to TRBJ1-2; 9 positions match TRBD1. The germline CDR1 and CDR2 sequences are MDHEN and SYDVKM. The CDR3 is 15 residues long. V was pared by 5 bases and J by 7 bases, with 11 bases of the junction left unmatched. CDR3 DNA: TGTGCCAGCAGTGACTCCGGGACAGGGCCCTCTGGCTACACCTTC. It translates to CASSDSGTGPSGYTF.

The rearrangement links TRBV4-1 to TRBJ1-6; D gene unclear. V lost 3 bases and J lost 6, with 9 bases in between. This CDR3 contains 14 residues. Germline-derived CDR1 and CDR2 are MGHRA and YSYEKL. The CDR3 region is CASSQRGGNSPLHF. For the CDR3, the DNA is TGCGCCAGCAGCCAGAGAGGAGGTAATTCACCCCTCCACTTT.

This clone appeared a single time. V and J are TRBV14 and TRBJ2-2; D is possibly TRBD2 (5 bases). The CDR3 loop spans 16 amino acids. The germline V and J ends were trimmed by 0 bases and 6 bases, with 14 bases remaining between them. Looked up from germline, CDR1 is SGHDN and CDR2 is FVKESK. The DNA for the CDR3 is TGTGCCAGCAGCCAAGATAGGCGGACTCTCGCCGGGGAGCTGTTTTTT. Protein sequence: CASSQDRRTLAGELFF.

About this clone: The junction departs from the called germline gene at one end, perhaps through a read error. Other DNA sequences in the same sample also yield this CDR3. J is TRBJ2-7 and V is TRBV6-1, with 7 bases identical to TRBD1. CDR1 MNHNS and CDR2 SASEGT come from the germline V gene. The CDR3 is 12 residues long. This CDR3 is CASMTGTYEQYF. In DNA form, the CDR3 reads TGCGCCAGCATGACAGGGACCTACGAGCAGTACTTC.

This clone came up once. The gene calls are TRBV2 and TRBJ1-1, with 10 nucleotides matching TRBD1. V shed 6 bases, J shed 7 bases, and the junction held 8 bases outside the gene matches. CDR1 is SNHLY, CDR2 FYNNEI, per germline. The CDR3 consists of 14 residues. The CDR3, as DNA: TGTGCCAGCAGCCCCGGACAGGGGGTGGGTGAAGCTTTCTTT. Translated: CASSPGQGVGEAFF.

The chain carries TRBV29-1 and TRBJ2-7; the match to TRBD1 covers 10 bases. CDR1 and CDR2 (germline): SQVTM, ANQGSEA. V lost 7 bases, J lost 5 bases, and 5 bases stayed unmatched. The CDR3 is 12 amino acids. The DNA of the CDR3 is TGCAGCGGCGGACAGGGGGTGAACGAGCAGTACTTC. Amino acids: CSGGQGVNEQYF.

The J gene is TRBJ2-2, the V gene TRBV7-9; TRBD1 matches at 7 bases. This CDR3 has 16 residues. Germline loops: CDR1 SEHNR, CDR2 FQNEAQ (reference sequence). After removal of 5 bases from V and 7 bases from J, the junction contained 13 bases not matched to a gene. CDR3 protein: CASSGTGAGVGGELFF. The CDR3 DNA is TGTGCCAGCAGCGGAACAGGGGCGGGTGTCGGCGGGGAGCTGTTTTTT. Combining the CDR3 with reference TRBV7-9 and TRBJ2-2 gives the whole variable domain DTGVSQNPRHKITKRGQNVTFRCDPISEHNRLYWYRQTLGQGPEFLTYFQNEAQLEKSRLLSDRFSAERPKGSFSTLEIQRTEQGDSAMYLCASSGTGAGVGGELFFGEGSRLTVL.

The chain employs TRBV11-3 and TRBJ1-2; the match to TRBD1 covers 7 bases. J was trimmed by 2 bases and V by 5 bases; bases with no gene match: 8. The CDR3 length is 15 residues. Germline CDR1 and CDR2: SGHNT and YENEEA. The chain's CDR3 is CASSPPGQRNYGYTF. CDR3 coding DNA: TGTGCCAGCAGCCCACCGGGACAGCGAAACTATGGCTACACCTTC.

This clone occurred a few times. The chain uses TRBV9 and TRBJ1-2, with D possibly TRBD1 on 6 matching bases. Germline loops: CDR1 SGDLS, CDR2 YYNGEE. V was cut by 4 bases and J by 11 bases, with 24 bases left in between. This CDR3 has 15 residues. This chain's CDR3 is CASSPGQGRSVGYTF. The CDR3 nucleotides are TGTGCCAGCAGCCCAGGCCAGGGGCGATCTGTTGGGTACACCTTC.

V usage is TRBV27 and J usage is TRBJ1-5; D unresolved. The V and J ends lost 4 bases and 0 bases respectively, with 7 bases between them. CDR3 length: 14 residues. Germline CDR1 and CDR2: MNHEY and SMNVEV (reference sequence). The CDR3: CASSSTHSNQPQHF. The CDR3 DNA is TGTGCCAGCAGTTCTACTCATAGCAATCAGCCCCAGCATTTT.

As to this clone: The junction does not match germline at one end; this may be a read error. V usage is TRBV6-1 and J usage is TRBJ1-1; D not certain. CDR3 length: 13 residues. Germline assignment: CDR1 MNHNS and CDR2 SASEGT. The CDR3 reads CASVVGVNTKAFF. The CDR3 DNA follows: TGTGCCAGCGTCGTGGGAGTGAACACTAAAGCTTTCTTT.

The chain is built from TRBV7-9 and TRBJ2-4; D unclear. In germline, CDR1 is SEHNR, CDR2 FQNEAQ (reference sequence). Trimming took off 5 bases at V and 0 bases at J, with 11 bases between the two ends. CDR3 size: 15 residues. CDR3 bases: TGTGCCAGCAGCCGGAGTGGTTTAGCCAAAAACATTCAGTACTTC. It is translated as CASSRSGLAKNIQYF.

J is TRBJ1-2 and V is TRBV28; D might be TRBD1 (6 bases). With 6 bases removed from V and 4 bases from J, the gap between germline ends came to 12 bases. Looked up from germline, CDR1 is MDHEN and CDR2 is SYDVKM. This CDR3 has 13 residues. DNA for the CDR3: TGTGCCAGCAGCCAGGGACAATCCTATGGCTACACCTTC. This gives the protein CASSQGQSYGYTF.

The chain recombines TRBV5-1 with TRBJ2-3; 12 bases agree with TRBD2. Germline V gene lookup returns CDR1 SGHRS and CDR2 YFSETQ. The CDR3 runs 16 residues. The V and J ends lost 1 base and 4 bases, in that order; junction bases with no gene match: 4. This CDR3 is CASSLFTSGRSDTQYF. The CDR3 DNA reads as TGCGCCAGCAGCTTGTTTACTAGCGGGAGGTCAGATACGCAGTATTTT.

This clone has only a few counts. This CDR3 reads CASGGPGRSTQWTDTQYF. The CDR3, as DNA: TGTGCCAGTGGTGGACCTGGGAGGAGCACCCAGTGGACAGATACGCAGTATTTT. The chain uses TRBV19 and TRBJ2-3; tentatively, D is TRBD2 (6 bases). From germline, CDR1 is LNHDA and CDR2 SQIVND (reference sequence). The CDR3 has 18 residues. Trimming pared 8 bases from V and 3 bases from J, leaving 27 bases between.